The 25 T cell receptor beta chains below come from one sample, sequenced in a study of shared clonotypes between healthy human individuals. Sequencing was performed with immunoSEQ multiplex PCR; in TCRdb, only in-frame clones are kept and a portion is missing. Here the sample spans roughly 490,000 clones, around 80% being singletons. The sample consisted of PBMCs. Receptor source: a woman between 40 and 50 years old in good health. Some clones in this sample may be carry-over from other donors' samples.

This chain uses TRBV14 with TRBJ1-3; no firm D call. CDR1 is SGHDN, CDR2 FVKESK, per germline. The CDR3 is 14 amino acids. V lost 3 bases, J lost 4 bases, and 10 bases lay in between. The DNA for the CDR3 is TGTGCCAGCAGCCACTACTCGGGCGGAAACACCATATATTTT. This sequence encodes CASSHYSGGNTIYF. The full variable domain, completed using reference TRBV14 and TRBJ1-3, is EAGVTQFPSHSVIEKGQTVTLRCDPISGHDNLYWYRRVMGKEIKFLLHFVKESKQDESGMPNNRFLAERTGGTYSTLKVQPAELEDSGVYFCASSHYSGGNTIYFGEGSWLTVV.

This chain connects TRBV18 to TRBJ2-5; 7 nucleotides agree with TRBD2. The V and J ends lost 3 bases and 3 bases, in that order; junction bases with no gene match: 7. The CDR3 runs 15 residues. CDR1 KGHSH and CDR2 LQKENI come from the germline V gene. As DNA, the CDR3 is TGTGCCAGCTCACCCTATAGGGGAGGGGAAGAGACCCAGTACTTC. Amino acids: CASSPYRGGEETQYF.

CDR3 protein: CASSGQGLSYNEQFF. In DNA, the CDR3 is TGTGCCAGCAGCGGACAGGGGCTGTCCTACAATGAGCAGTTCTTC. The rearrangement uses TRBV7-3 and TRBJ2-1, with 9 bases identical to TRBD1. V shed 5 bases and J 1 base; nucleotides not matched to a gene: 3. The CDR3 is made up of 15 amino acids. Germline-derived CDR1 and CDR2 are SGHTA and FQGTGA.

The gene calls are TRBV5-1 and TRBJ2-7, with 12 bases lining up with TRBD2. The CDR3 consists of 14 residues. Germline V gene sequence: CDR1 SGHRS, CDR2 YFSETQ. The V gene end was trimmed by 4 bases and the J gene end by 6 bases; junction bases not matched to a gene: 5. The CDR3 protein is CASSVTSGSSEQYF. In DNA, the CDR3 is TGCGCCAGCAGCGTGACTAGCGGGAGTTCCGAGCAGTACTTC.

The V gene is TRBV2, the J gene TRBJ1-6; possibly TRBD1 for D (6 bases). The CDR3 is made up of 13 amino acids. CDR1 is SNHLY, CDR2 FYNNEI, per germline. V lost 7 bases and J 10 bases, leaving 14 bases between the germline ends. The CDR3 DNA follows: TGTGCCAGCAACAGGGAAAGTGGATCACCCCTCCACTTT. It specifies CASNRESGSPLHF.

The chain links TRBV5-1 to TRBJ2-7; 10 nucleotides align to TRBD1. Germline lookup yields CDR1 SGHRS and CDR2 YFSETQ. CDR3 length: 15 amino acids. Trimming removed 0 bases from V and 7 bases from J; junction bases left unmatched: 7. For the CDR3, the DNA is TGCGCCAGCAGCTTGGAATTGACAGGGGGCCGGGAGCAGTACTTC. Amino acid sequence: CASSLELTGGREQYF. Full variable domain (rest looked up from reference TRBV5-1 and TRBJ2-7): KAGVTQTPRYLIKTRGQQVTLSCSPISGHRSVSWYQQTPGQGLQFLFEYFSETQRNKGNFPGRFSGRQFSNSRSEMNVSTLELGDSALYLCASSLELTGGREQYFGPGTRLTVT.

A single count supports this clone. The chain carries TRBV25-1 and TRBJ1-3; no firm D call. Trimming cost V 1 base and J 0 bases, with 4 bases left between them. The CDR3 sequence is 14 residues long. Per germline, CDR1 MGHDK and CDR2 SYGVNS. This chain's CDR3 is CASSESHSGNTIYF. In DNA, the CDR3 is TGTGCCAGCAGTGAATCTCACTCTGGAAACACCATATATTTT.

V and J are TRBV18 and TRBJ2-5, with 9 bases aligning to TRBD1. The J call could be wrong; TRBJ2-7 is a better fit for the DNA end. The CDR3 is 16 residues long. CDR1 KGHSH and CDR2 LQKENI come from the germline V gene. CDR3 sequence (DNA): TGTGCCAGCTCACCGGCGGGACAGGGCGTCTCCTACGAGCAGTACTTC. This encodes CASSPAGQGVSYEQYF.

V gene TRBV28 combines with J gene TRBJ2-5; 12 nucleotides line up with TRBD2. The CDR3 runs to 15 residues. Trimming cost V 3 bases and J 9 bases; bases outside gene matches: 8. From germline, CDR1 is MDHEN and CDR2 SYDVKM. The CDR3 DNA reads TGTGCCAGCAGTTTCGCTAGCGGGAGGGTCGGGGCCCAGTACTTC. Amino acid sequence: CASSFASGRVGAQYF.

This clone was detected a few times. Here the CDR3 DNA reads TGTGCCTGGAGTGGTTGGAGGGCTCTTGGCGAGCAGTACTTC. Protein product: CAWSGWRALGEQYF. The chain is built from TRBV30 and TRBJ2-7, with D possibly being TRBD2 (6 bases). Germline V gene lookup returns CDR1 GTSNPN and CDR2 SVGIG (reference sequence). Deletions cut 1 base from V and 6 bases from J, with 16 bases between. The CDR3 is made up of 14 amino acids.

This sequence joins TRBV6-5 and TRBJ2-5; no firm D call. The V end lost 8 bases, the J end lost 3 bases, and 19 bases lay between the germline ends. The CDR3 totals 15 residues. The germline V gene encodes CDR1 MNHEY and CDR2 SVGAGI. CDR3 sequence reads: CASATRPQFEETQYF. CDR3 sequence (DNA): TGTGCCAGCGCTACCCGACCCCAATTTGAAGAGACCCAGTACTTC.

The chain has TRBV6-1 and TRBJ2-1; TRBD1 aligns across 8 bases. The CDR3 loop spans 13 amino acids. V trimming: 6 bases; J trimming: 5 bases; junction bases outside the gene matches: 3. Germline V gene lookup returns CDR1 MNHNS and CDR2 SASEGT. The CDR3 loop reads CASRPGQDNEQFF. CDR3 nucleotide sequence: TGTGCCAGCAGGCCGGGACAGGACAATGAGCAGTTCTTC.

The chain combines TRBV12-5 with TRBJ2-2; D unclear. The CDR3 is made up of 17 amino acids. The V gene lost 0 bases and the J gene lost 5 bases, with 16 bases spanning the gap. In germline, CDR1 is LGHNT, CDR2 FRNRAP. The CDR3 sequence is CASGLVLREPFTGELFF. CDR3 coding DNA: TGTGCTAGTGGTTTGGTACTTAGAGAGCCCTTTACCGGGGAGCTGTTTTTT.

The chain uses TRBV12-5 and TRBJ2-1, with a possible D match to TRBD2 (5 bases). The CDR3 consists of 16 residues. Trimming removed 0 bases from V and 4 bases from J, with 13 bases in between. The V gene's germline CDR1 is LGHNT and CDR2 FRNRAP. This chain's CDR3 is CASGLVGPAGYNEQFF. CDR3 in DNA: TGTGCTAGTGGTTTGGTAGGCCCTGCGGGTTACAATGAGCAGTTCTTC. Together with reference TRBV12-5 and TRBJ2-1, the CDR3 gives the full variable domain: DARVTQTPRHKVTEMGQEVTMRCQPILGHNTVFWYRQTMMQGLELLAYFRNRAPLDDSGMPKDRFSAEMPDATLATLKIQPSEPRDSAVYFCASGLVGPAGYNEQFFGPGTRLTVL.

The chain couples TRBV5-1 to TRBJ2-5; TRBD2 aligns across 11 bases. CDR1 is SGHRS and CDR2 is YFSETQ in the germline V gene. Germline trimming cut 4 bases from V and 0 bases from J; bases unmatched to any gene: 5. There are 16 residues in the CDR3. The CDR3, as DNA: TGCGCCAGCAGCCCAGGGACTAGCGGCTACCAAGAGACCCAGTACTTC. Translating gives CASSPGTSGYQETQYF.

The J gene is TRBJ1-2, the V gene TRBV11-2, with 7 positions matching TRBD1. The CDR3 is 16 residues long. From germline, CDR1 is SGHAT and CDR2 FQNNGV. The V gene end was trimmed by 4 bases and the J gene end by 4 bases; junction bases not matched to a gene: 12. CDR3 protein: CASSSLRTDRPYGYTF. CDR3 sequence (DNA): TGTGCCAGCAGCTCCCTCCGAACGGACAGGCCCTATGGCTACACCTTC.

Comment on this clone: The conserved phenylalanine or tryptophan is not found at the CDR3 terminus, so this likely reflects a read error. V and J are TRBV5-1 and TRBJ1-4, with D perhaps TRBD1 (5 bases). The CDR3 runs 14 residues. The germline V gene encodes CDR1 SGHRS and CDR2 YFSETQ. V lost 3 bases and J lost 6, with 12 bases in between. The CDR3 loop reads CASSSPDMDEKLFS. For the CDR3, the DNA is TGCGCCAGCAGCTCCCCGGACATGGATGAAAAACTGTTTTCT.

Only a few counts were recorded for this clone. The chain has TRBV5-4 and TRBJ1-2, with TRBD1 as a possible D gene (5 bases). V dropped 0 bases and J dropped 6 bases, with 12 bases sitting between them. The germline V gene has CDR1 SGHNT and CDR2 YYREEE (reference sequence). This CDR3 is 14 amino acids long. The CDR3 spells CASSLAGEGHGYTF. The CDR3 DNA reads as TGTGCCAGCAGCTTGGCGGGGGAGGGACATGGCTACACCTTC. The complete variable domain, with remaining parts taken from reference TRBV5-4 and TRBJ1-2, reads ETGVTQSPTHLIKTRGQQVTLRCSSQSGHNTVSWYQQALGQGPQFIFQYYREEENGRGNFPPRFSGLQFPNYSSELNVNALELDDSALYLCASSLAGEGHGYTFGSGTRLTVV.

This chain uses TRBV5-4 with TRBJ2-2, with 9 bases matching TRBD2. The CDR3 is made up of 16 amino acids. Germline V gene data show CDR1 as SGHNT and CDR2 as YYREEE (reference sequence). V trimming: 3 bases; J trimming: 1 base; junction bases outside the gene matches: 4. The DNA of the CDR3 is TGTGCCAGCAGCTGGGGACTAGCAGTGAACACCGGGGAGCTGTTTTTT. Translation: CASSWGLAVNTGELFF.

The CDR3 loop reads CASSLPSTDTQYF. The CDR3 DNA is TGTGCCAGCAGCTTGCCTAGCACAGATACGCAGTATTTT. The V gene is TRBV7-2, the J gene TRBJ2-3; no reliable D call. Germline V gene data show CDR1 as SGHTA and CDR2 as FQGNSA. The CDR3 contains 13 residues. Between the trimmed V and J ends, which lost 3 bases and 0 bases, there was a span of 4 bases.

The V gene is TRBV9, the J gene TRBJ2-5; TRBD2 agrees at 7 bases. The ends lost 1 base at V and 2 bases at J; junction bases unmatched: 8. The length of the CDR3 is 16 residues. Germline CDR1 reads SGDLS; CDR2 reads YYNGEE. CDR3 sequence reads: CASSVQSSGRQETQYF. The CDR3 region has the DNA TGTGCCAGCAGCGTACAGTCTAGCGGACGACAAGAGACCCAGTACTTC.

V gene TRBV6-5 combines with J gene TRBJ1-1, with a tentative D call TRBD1 (6 bases). CDR3 length: 13 residues. The V gene lost 6 bases and the J gene lost 4 bases, with 12 bases spanning the gap. Germline V gene lookup returns CDR1 MNHEY and CDR2 SVGAGI. CDR3 sequence: CASRTGGTTEAFF. CDR3 bases: TGTGCCAGCAGGACCGGGGGCACCACTGAAGCTTTCTTT.

This chain connects TRBV13 to TRBJ2-5, with 9 bases lining up with TRBD2. The J call may be incorrect, as the DNA end agrees better with TRBJ2-7. Germline-derived CDR1 and CDR2 are PRHDT and FYEKMQ (reference sequence). The CDR3 consists of 13 residues. The DNA for the CDR3 is TGTGCCAGCTCCATAGCGGGAGTCTACGAGCAGTACTTC. Protein: CASSIAGVYEQYF.

This chain joins TRBV6-6 and TRBJ1-1, with D maybe TRBD1 (5 bases). The CDR3 is 15 amino acids. The V end lost 4 bases, the J end lost 1 base, and 13 bases lay between the germline ends. The germline CDR1 and CDR2 sequences are MNHNY and SVGAGI (reference sequence). CDR3 nucleotides: TGTGCCAGCAGTTTGTCTGGGGCCCAGAACACTGAAGCTTTCTTT. It translates to CASSLSGAQNTEAFF.

The rearrangement links TRBV18 to TRBJ1-1; 9 bases match TRBD1. Germline values: CDR1 KGHSH, CDR2 LQKENI. Trimming at V came to 3 bases and at J to 7 bases, leaving 12 bases not matched to a gene. This CDR3 comprises 16 residues. CDR3 coding DNA: TGTGCCAGCTCACCCACCGCGGGACAGGGTTTCGGTGAAGCTTTCTTT. Translating gives CASSPTAGQGFGEAFF.